Sequencing of this T cell receptor beta chain was carried out in a study of radiotherapy plus CTLA-4 blockade in lung cancer. The CDR3 is 14 amino acids. The V end was cut by 5 bases, the J end by 4 bases, with 14 bases between. Germline V lookup: CDR1 MRHNA, CDR2 SNTAGT. Notes on this clone: The target antigen is unknown.

Study-wide results and caveats: Some TCR clones had been derived from tumors. These clones expanded in peripheral blood after radiotherapy plus ipilimumab.

TCRdb's copy holds only in-frame clones and misses some; the assay was immunoSEQ multiplex PCR. This table holds some 34,000 clones, roughly 72% found once. The V call is TRBV6-4, the J call TRBJ1-2; D perhaps matches TRBD1 (6 bases). This receptor was obtained from a human donor with non-small cell lung cancer who had stable disease on radiotherapy plus ipilimumab. The sample was peripheral blood, taken from a patient treated with radiotherapy plus ipilimumab. CDR3 nucleotides: TGTGCCAGCAGTAGAGACAGGTCTGGCTATGGCTACACCTTC. Translating gives CASSRDRSGYGYTF.